This T cell receptor beta chain was profiled in a study of PD-L1 blockade in urothelial cancer. TCRdb keeps only in-frame clones here, not all; method: immunoSEQ multiplex PCR. The sample lists tens of thousands of clones, 75% to 90% seen once, with around 1.5% in the top ten. The CDR3 totals 16 residues. Germline V gene data show CDR1 as LNHDA and CDR2 as SQIVND (reference sequence). V dropped 3 bases and J dropped 6; count of bases not matched to a gene: 13. Sample time point: pretreatment peripheral blood. This chain uses TRBV19 with TRBJ1-1; 7 positions match TRBD1. Here the sequenced sample was PBMCs, taken around atezolizumab (anti-PD-L1) treatment. This clonotype was obtained from a man aged 65 to 79 with urothelial cancer. The CDR3 protein is CASSILADRADAEAFF. The CDR3 DNA follows: TGTGCCAGTAGTATCCTGGCCGACAGGGCTGACGCTGAAGCTTTCTTT.